The present T cell receptor (beta chain) was sequenced within a study of blood T cell repertoires in COVID-19. Across the study: Samples representing acute and convalescent COVID-19 were sourced from the United States, Italy and Spain. PBMCs, B-cell-depleted T cells, or T cells provided the cDNA or gDNA that made up the material.

CDR3 length equals 17 residues. Germline values: CDR1 LNHDA, CDR2 SQIVND (reference sequence). V shed 0 bases and J shed 8 bases, with 20 bases lying between them. In its sample, this clone was seen once. A Seattle source enrolled patients during active infection and followed them longitudinally. Study processing details: Reference gene primer amplification in the assay estimated nucleated cell counts. TCRdb's table, derived via immunoSEQ multiplex PCR, lists solely in-frame clones and lacks some. That table gives V, J and clone size, and the DNA gave D and trimming. In the table there are roughly 180,000 clones, roughly 94% of which are singletons.

This TCR came from a young man with COVID-19, enrolled during active disease. The J gene is TRBJ2-4, the V gene TRBV19, with a weak D call TRBD2 (5 bases). Sequenced sample: peripheral blood. Written as DNA, the CDR3 is TGTGCCAGTAGTATAGAAGGTAGGAGGACTCCCCGTCACATTCAGTACTTC. Translating gives CASSIEGRRTPRHIQYF.